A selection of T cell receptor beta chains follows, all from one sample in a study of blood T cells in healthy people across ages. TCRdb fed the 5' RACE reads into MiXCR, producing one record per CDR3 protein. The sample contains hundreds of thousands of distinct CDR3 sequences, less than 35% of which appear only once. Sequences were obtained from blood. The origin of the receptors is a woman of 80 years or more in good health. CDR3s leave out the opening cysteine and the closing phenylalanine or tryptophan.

cdr3_aa: AWRLVGWF
v_call: TRBV30
j_call: TRBJ2-1

cdr3_aa: ASRSPRRSGYEQY
v_call: TRBV6-5
j_call: TRBJ2-7

cdr3_aa: ASSYSVTLNTEAF
v_call: TRBV6-2/TRBV6-3
j_call: TRBJ1-1

cdr3_aa: ASSPYSGGEGGYT
v_call: TRBV11-2
j_call: TRBJ1-2

cdr3_aa: ASSPTRDNSQY
v_call: TRBV18
j_call: TRBJ2-3

cdr3_aa: ASSQDMASYEQY
v_call: TRBV4-3
j_call: TRBJ2-7

cdr3_aa: ASGKSGGDTEAF
v_call: TRBV27
j_call: TRBJ1-1

cdr3_aa: ASSRDREAF
v_call: TRBV6-5
j_call: TRBJ1-1

cdr3_aa: ACSLEKGDEQF
v_call: TRBV6-1
j_call: TRBJ2-1

cdr3_aa: ASSLNAGGAGDTQY
v_call: TRBV7-2
j_call: TRBJ2-3

cdr3_aa: ASSLGGHPLLEQY
v_call: TRBV7-3
j_call: .

cdr3_aa: SANALETQY
v_call: TRBV20-1
j_call: TRBJ2-5

cdr3_aa: ASTMVGGTGPLNTEAF
v_call: TRBV3-1
j_call: TRBJ1-1